This TCR beta chain was observed in a study of T cell responses to AZD1222 COVID-19 vaccine. Study information: It was second doses at about 4 or about 12 weeks that were pooled. General study findings and limits: Spike-specific TCR breadth and depth went up after people got two AZD1222 doses. No repertoire was sampled before or during the peak T cell response, only after it.

Germline CDR1 SEHNR, CDR2 FQNEAQ (reference sequence). V shed 1 base and J shed 4 bases, with 20 bases lying between them. This CDR3 comprises 18 residues. Using immunoSEQ multiplex PCR, the repertoire was profiled, and TCRdb retains in-frame clones only, with some absent. This table has approximately 130,000 clones, 80% to 95% appearing once. A note on this clone: Its antigen is not known.

The rearrangement joins TRBV7-9 to TRBJ1-5; no reliable D call. The input for sequencing was peripheral blood, taken on day 0 of AZD1222 vaccination. The sequence was collected from an adult in good health. This chain's CDR3 is CASSLVSEWTPRNQPQHF. The CDR3, as DNA: TGTGCCAGCAGCTTAGTCAGTGAATGGACTCCCCGTAATCAGCCCCAGCATTTT.